This T cell receptor (beta chain) was identified during a study of T cell changes during pregnancy in multiple sclerosis. CDR1 MNHEY and CDR2 SMNVEV come from the germline V gene (reference sequence). V was pared by 2 bases and J by 8 bases, with 2 bases of the junction left unmatched. The CDR3 length is 13 residues. Measured with immunoSEQ multiplex PCR; TCRdb has only the in-frame clones, and not every one. The data contain roughly 30,000 clones, roughly 89% of them singletons. Material: CD8+ T cells from peripheral blood mononuclear cells, obtained in the second trimester of pregnancy. The TCR was taken from a female donor with multiple sclerosis, enrolled in a pregnancy study. The rearrangement uses TRBV27 and TRBJ1-2; 10 nucleotides line up with TRBD1. The CDR3 loop is CASSLGQGVGYTF. The CDR3 DNA reads as TGTGCCAGCAGTTTAGGACAGGGGGTAGGCTACACCTTC.